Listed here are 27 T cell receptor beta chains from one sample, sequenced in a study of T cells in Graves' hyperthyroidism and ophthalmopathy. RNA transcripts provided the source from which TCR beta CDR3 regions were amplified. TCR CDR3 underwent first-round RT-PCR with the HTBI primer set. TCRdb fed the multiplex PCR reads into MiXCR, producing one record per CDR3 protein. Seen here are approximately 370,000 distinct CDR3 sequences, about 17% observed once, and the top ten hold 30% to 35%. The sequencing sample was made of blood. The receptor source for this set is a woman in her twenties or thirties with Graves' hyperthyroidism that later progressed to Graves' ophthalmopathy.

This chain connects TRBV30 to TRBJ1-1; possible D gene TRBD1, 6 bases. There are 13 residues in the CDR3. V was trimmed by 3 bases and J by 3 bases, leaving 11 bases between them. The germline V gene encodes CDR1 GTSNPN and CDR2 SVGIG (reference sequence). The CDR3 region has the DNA TGTGCCTGGAGAACAACAGGGTACACTGAAGCTTTCTTT. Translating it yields CAWRTTGYTEAFF. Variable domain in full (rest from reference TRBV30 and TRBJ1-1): SQTIHQWPATLVQPVGSPLSLECTVEGTSNPNLYWYRQAAGRGLQLLFYSVGIGQISSEVPQNLSASRPQDRQFILSSKKLLLSDSGFYLCAWRTTGYTEAFFGQGTRLTVV.

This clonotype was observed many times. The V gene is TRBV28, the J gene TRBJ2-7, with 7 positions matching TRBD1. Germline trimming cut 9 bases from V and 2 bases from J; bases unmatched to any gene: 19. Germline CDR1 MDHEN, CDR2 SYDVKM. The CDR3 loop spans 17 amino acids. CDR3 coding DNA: TGTGCCAGTGGATGGCTGGGGAGCCGGGACAGAACCTACGAGCAGTACTTC. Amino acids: CASGWLGSRDRTYEQYF.

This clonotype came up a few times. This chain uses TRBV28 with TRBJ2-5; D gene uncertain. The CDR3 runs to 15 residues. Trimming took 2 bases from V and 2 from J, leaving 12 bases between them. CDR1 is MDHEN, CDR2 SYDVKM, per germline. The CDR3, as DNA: TGTGCCAGCAGTTTAGCAGGCAGTCCTCAAGAGACCCAGTACTTC. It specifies CASSLAGSPQETQYF.

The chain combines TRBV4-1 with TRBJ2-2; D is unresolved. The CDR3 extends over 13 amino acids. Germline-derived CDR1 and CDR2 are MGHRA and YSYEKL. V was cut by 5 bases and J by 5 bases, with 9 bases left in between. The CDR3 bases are TGCGCCAGCAGCTTCGACGGGACCGGGGAGCTGTTTTTT. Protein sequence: CASSFDGTGELFF.

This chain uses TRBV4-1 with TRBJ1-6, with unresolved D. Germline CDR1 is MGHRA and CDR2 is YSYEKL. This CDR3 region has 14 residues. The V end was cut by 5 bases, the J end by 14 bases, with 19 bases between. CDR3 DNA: TGCGCCAGCAGCGCCGTATTGGGAGATGTAACCCTCCACTTT. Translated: CASSAVLGDVTLHF.

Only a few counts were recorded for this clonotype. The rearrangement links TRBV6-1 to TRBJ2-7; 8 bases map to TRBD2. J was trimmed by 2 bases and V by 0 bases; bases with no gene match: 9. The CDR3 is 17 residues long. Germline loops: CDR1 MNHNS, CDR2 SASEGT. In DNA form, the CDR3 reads TGTGCCAGCAGTGAAGCGCTATCAGCGGGAGAAACCTACGAGCAGTACTTC. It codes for CASSEALSAGETYEQYF.

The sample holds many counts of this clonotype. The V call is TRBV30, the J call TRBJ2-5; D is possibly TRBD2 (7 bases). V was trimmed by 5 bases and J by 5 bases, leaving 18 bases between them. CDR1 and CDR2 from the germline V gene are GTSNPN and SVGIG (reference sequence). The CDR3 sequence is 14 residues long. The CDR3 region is CAWGVGGARETQYF. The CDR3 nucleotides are TGTGCCTGGGGGGTGGGGGGGGCCCGGGAGACCCAGTACTTC.

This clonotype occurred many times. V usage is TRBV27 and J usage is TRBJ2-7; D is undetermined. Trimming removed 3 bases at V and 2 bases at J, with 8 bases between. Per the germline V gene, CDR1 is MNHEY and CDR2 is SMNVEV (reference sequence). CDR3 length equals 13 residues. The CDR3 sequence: CASSLMGTYEQYF. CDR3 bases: TGTGCCAGCAGTTTGATGGGCACCTACGAGCAGTACTTC.

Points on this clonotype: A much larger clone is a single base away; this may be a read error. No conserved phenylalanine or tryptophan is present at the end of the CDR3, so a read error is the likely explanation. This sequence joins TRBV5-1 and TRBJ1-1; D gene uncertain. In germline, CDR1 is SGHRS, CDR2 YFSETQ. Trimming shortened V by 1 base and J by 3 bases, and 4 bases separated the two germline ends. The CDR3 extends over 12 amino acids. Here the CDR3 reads CASSLPDTEAFV. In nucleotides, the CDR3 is TGCGCCAGCAGCTTGCCAGACACTGAAGCTTTCGTT.

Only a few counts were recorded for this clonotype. The CDR3 loop reads CASSILGQGTGELFF. The CDR3 coding sequence is TGTGCCAGTAGTATTCTGGGACAGGGGACCGGGGAGCTGTTTTTT. The V and J genes are TRBV19 and TRBJ2-2; 10 nucleotides match TRBD1. This CDR3 contains 15 residues. CDR1 is LNHDA, CDR2 SQIVND, per germline (reference sequence). J was trimmed by 5 bases and V by 3 bases; bases with no gene match: 3.

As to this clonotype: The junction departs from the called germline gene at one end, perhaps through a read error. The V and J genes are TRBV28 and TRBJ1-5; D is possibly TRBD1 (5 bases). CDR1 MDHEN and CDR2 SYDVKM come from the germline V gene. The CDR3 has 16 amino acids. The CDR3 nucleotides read TGTGCCAGCAGGCAAAAGGGACCGGTTAGCGATCAGCCCCAGCATTTT. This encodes CASRQKGPVSDQPQHF.

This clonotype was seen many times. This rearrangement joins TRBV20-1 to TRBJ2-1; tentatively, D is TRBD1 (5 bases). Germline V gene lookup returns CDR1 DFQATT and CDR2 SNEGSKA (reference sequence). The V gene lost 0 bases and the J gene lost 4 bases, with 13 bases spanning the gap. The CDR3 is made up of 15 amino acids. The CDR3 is CSARDRAGIYNEQFF. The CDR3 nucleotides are TGCAGTGCTAGAGATAGGGCAGGGATTTACAATGAGCAGTTCTTC.

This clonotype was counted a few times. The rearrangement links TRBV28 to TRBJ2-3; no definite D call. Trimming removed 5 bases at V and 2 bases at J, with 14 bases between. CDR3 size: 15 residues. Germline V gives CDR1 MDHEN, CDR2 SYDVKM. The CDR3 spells CASSTPGPNTDTQYF. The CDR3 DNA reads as TGTGCCAGCAGTACCCCCGGACCGAACACAGATACGCAGTATTTT.

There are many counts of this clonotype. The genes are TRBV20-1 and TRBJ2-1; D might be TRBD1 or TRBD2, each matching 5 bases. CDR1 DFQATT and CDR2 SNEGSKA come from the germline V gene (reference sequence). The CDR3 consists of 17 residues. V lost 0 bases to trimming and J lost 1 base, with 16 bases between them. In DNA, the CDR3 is TGCAGTGCTAGAGATTTGAGGGGCCAGGGATCCTACAATGAGCAGTTCTTC. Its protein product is CSARDLRGQGSYNEQFF.

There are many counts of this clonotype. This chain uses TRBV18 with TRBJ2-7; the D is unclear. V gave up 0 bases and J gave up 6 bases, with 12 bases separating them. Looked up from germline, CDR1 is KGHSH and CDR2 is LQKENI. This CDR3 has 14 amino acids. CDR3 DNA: TGTGCCAGCTCACCACCGTCAGGAGTGGGCGAGCAGTACTTC. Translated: CASSPPSGVGEQYF.

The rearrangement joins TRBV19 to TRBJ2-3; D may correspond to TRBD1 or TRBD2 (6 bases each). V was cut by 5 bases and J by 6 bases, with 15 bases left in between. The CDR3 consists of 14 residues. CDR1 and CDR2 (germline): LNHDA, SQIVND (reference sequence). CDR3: CASSLWGAGDTQYF. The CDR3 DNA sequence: TGTGCCAGTAGTTTGTGGGGGGCCGGGGATACGCAGTATTTT.

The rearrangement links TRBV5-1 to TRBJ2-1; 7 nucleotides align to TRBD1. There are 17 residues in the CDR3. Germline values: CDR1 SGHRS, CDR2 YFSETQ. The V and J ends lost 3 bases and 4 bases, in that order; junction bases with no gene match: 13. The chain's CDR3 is CASSSDPTGYRYNEQFF. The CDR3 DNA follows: TGCGCCAGCAGCTCGGACCCGACAGGGTATAGATACAATGAGCAGTTCTTC.

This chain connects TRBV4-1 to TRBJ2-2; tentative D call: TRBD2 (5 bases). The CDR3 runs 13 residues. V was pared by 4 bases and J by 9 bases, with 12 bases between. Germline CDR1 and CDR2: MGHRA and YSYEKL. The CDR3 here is CASSLAGGWELFF. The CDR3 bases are TGCGCCAGCAGCCTTGCAGGAGGCTGGGAGCTGTTTTTT.

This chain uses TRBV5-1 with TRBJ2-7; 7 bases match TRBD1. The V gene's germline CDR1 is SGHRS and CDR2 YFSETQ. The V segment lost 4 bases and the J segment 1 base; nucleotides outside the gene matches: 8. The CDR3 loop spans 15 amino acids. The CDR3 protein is CASSESGTVSYEQYF. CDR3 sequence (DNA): TGCGCCAGCAGCGAATCCGGGACAGTATCCTACGAGCAGTACTTC.

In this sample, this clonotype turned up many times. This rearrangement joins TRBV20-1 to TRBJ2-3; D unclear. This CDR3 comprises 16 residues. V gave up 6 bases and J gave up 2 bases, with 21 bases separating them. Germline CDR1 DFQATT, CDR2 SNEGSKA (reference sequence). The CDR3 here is CSAPVPGNLDTDTQYF. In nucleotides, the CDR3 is TGCAGTGCCCCCGTCCCGGGTAACCTCGACACAGATACGCAGTATTTT.

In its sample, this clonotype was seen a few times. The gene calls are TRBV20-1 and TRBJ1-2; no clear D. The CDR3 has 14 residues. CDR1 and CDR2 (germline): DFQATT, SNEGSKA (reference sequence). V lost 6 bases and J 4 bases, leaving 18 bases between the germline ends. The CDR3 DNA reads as TGCAGTGCCGGAGGGAACTATCGTGGCTATGGCTACACCTTC. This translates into CSAGGNYRGYGYTF.

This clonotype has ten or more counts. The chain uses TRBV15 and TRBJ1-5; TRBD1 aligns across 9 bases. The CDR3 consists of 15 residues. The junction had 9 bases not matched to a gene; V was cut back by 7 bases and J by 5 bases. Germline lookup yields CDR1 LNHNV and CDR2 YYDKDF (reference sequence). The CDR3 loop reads CATNPGTGKYQPQHF. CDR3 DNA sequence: TGTGCCACCAACCCCGGGACAGGGAAGTATCAGCCCCAGCATTTT.

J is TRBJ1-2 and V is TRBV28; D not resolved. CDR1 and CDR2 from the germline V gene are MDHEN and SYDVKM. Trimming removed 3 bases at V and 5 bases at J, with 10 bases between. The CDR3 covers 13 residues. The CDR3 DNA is TGTGCCAGCAGTTTCGGCAGGTGGTATGGCTACACCTTC. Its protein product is CASSFGRWYGYTF.

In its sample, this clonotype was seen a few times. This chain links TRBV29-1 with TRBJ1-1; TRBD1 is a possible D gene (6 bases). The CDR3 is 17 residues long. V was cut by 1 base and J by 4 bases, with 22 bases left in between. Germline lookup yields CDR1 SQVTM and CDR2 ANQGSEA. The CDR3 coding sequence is TGCAGCGTTGAAGGTAGCAGGGGTCGAATCTTACGCACTGAAGCTTTCTTT. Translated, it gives CSVEGSRGRILRTEAFF.

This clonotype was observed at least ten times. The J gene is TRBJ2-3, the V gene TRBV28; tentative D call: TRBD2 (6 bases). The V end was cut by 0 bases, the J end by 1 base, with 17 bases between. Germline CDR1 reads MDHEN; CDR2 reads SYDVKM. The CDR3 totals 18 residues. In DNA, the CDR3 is TGTGCCAGCAGTTTATGGGGGGGACGTGGAATCCGCACAGATACGCAGTATTTT. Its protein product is CASSLWGGRGIRTDTQYF. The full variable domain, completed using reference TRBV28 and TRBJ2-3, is DVKVTQSSRYLVKRTGEKVFLECVQDMDHENMFWYRQDPGLGLRLIYFSYDVKMKEKGDIPEGYSVSREKKERFSLILESASTNQTSMYLCASSLWGGRGIRTDTQYFGPGTRLTVL.

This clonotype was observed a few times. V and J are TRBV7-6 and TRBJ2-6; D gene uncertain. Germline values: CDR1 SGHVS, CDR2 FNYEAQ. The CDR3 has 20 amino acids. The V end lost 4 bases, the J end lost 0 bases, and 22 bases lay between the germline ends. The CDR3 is CASSYKAWPVRVSGANVLTF. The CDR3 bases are TGTGCCAGCAGCTATAAGGCCTGGCCGGTCCGTGTCTCTGGGGCCAACGTCCTGACTTTC. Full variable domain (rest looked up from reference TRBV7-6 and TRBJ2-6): GAGVSQSPRYKVTKRGQDVALRCDPISGHVSLYWYRQALGQGPEFLTYFNYEAQQDKSGLPNDRFSAERPEGSISTLTIQRTEQRDSAMYRCASSYKAWPVRVSGANVLTFGAGSRLTVL.

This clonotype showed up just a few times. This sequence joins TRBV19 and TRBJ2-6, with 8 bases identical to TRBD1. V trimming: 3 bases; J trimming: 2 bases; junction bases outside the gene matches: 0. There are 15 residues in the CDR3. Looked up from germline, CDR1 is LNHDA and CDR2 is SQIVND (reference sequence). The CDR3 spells CASSMTGAGANVLTF. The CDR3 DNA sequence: TGTGCCAGTAGTATGACAGGGGCTGGGGCCAACGTCCTGACTTTC.